These 2 T cell receptor beta chains came from one sample sequenced in a study of blood T cell repertoires in COVID-19 (dated by TCRdb to the early 2020s). Preparation of the library involved the immunoSEQ multiplex PCR assay. This is the immuneACCESS table as TCRdb keeps it, with only in-frame sequences that have V and J called. A part of the clones is gone; compared with another copy, unresolved V genes explain less than half, and the rest is unexplained. The sample records around 500,000 clones, approximately 88% of which are singletons. Jointly, the top ten make up 1.5% to 2% of the sample. Input material: PBMCs or T cells enriched from blood (not recorded which). The source is a woman aged 40 to 50 who had recovered from COVID-19.

The rearrangement links TRBV27 to TRBJ2-2; TRBD2 is a possible D gene (5 bases). Per germline, CDR1 MNHEY and CDR2 SMNVEV (reference sequence). V was shortened by 6 bases and J by 5 bases, with 7 bases between the two germline ends. The CDR3 covers 12 residues. The DNA of the CDR3 is TGTGCCAGCAGGAGCGGTACCGGGGAGCTGTTTTTT. Its protein product is CASRSGTGELFF.

This chain uses TRBV6-5 with TRBJ2-1; 8 bases match TRBD2. The ends lost 7 bases at V and 4 bases at J; junction bases unmatched: 6. Per germline, CDR1 MNHEY and CDR2 SVGAGI. The CDR3 is 14 amino acids. The CDR3 region is CASKVAGPYNEQFF. The CDR3 DNA reads as TGTGCCAGCAAGGTAGCGGGACCTTACAATGAGCAGTTCTTC.